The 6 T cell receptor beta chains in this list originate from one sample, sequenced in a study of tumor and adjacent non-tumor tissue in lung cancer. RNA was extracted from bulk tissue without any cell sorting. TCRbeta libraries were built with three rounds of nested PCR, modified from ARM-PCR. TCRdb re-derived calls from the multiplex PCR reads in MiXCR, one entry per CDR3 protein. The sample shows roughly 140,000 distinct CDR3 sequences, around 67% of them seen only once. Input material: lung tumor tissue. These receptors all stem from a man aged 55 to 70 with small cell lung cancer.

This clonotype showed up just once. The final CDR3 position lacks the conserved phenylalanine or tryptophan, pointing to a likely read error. The CDR3, as DNA: TGTGCCAGCAGGGCCGGGACAGATGAAGCTTTCTCT. Its translation is CASRAGTDEAFS. The V gene is TRBV6-1, the J gene TRBJ1-1; 7 bases match TRBD1. The CDR3 extends over 12 amino acids. The V segment lost 6 bases and the J segment 7 bases; nucleotides outside the gene matches: 5. CDR1 and CDR2 (germline): MNHNS, SASEGT.

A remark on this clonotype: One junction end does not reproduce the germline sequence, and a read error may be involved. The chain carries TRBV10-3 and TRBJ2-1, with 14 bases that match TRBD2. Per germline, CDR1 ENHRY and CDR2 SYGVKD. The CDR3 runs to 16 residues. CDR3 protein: CSISPRGLAGEEEQFF. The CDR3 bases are TGTTCCATCAGCCCTCGGGGACTAGCGGGAGAGGAAGAGCAGTTCTTC.

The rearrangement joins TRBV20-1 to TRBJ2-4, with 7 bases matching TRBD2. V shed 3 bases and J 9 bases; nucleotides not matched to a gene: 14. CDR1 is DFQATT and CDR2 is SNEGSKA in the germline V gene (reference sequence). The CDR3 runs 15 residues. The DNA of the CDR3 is TGCAGTGCTAGTCTGACTAGCAGAGCCGAAACCATTCAGTACTTC. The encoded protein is CSASLTSRAETIQYF.

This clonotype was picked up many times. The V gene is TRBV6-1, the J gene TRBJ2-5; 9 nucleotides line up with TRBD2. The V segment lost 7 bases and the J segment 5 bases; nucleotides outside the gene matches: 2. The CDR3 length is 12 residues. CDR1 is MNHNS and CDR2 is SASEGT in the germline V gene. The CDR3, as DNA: TGTGCCAGCATGGCGGGAGGGGAGACCCAGTACTTC. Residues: CASMAGGETQYF.

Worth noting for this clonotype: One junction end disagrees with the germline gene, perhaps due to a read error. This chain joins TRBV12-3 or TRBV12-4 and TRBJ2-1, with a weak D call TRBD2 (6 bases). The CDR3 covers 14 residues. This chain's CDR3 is CVSSFRGNYNEQFF. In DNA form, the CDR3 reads TGTGTCAGCAGTTTTCGGGGGAACTACAATGAGCAGTTCTTC.

CDR3 sequence (DNA): TGTGCCAGTAACCTGAGGTTGGAGACCCAGTACTTC. It is translated as CASNLRLETQYF. The rearrangement uses TRBV13 and TRBJ2-5; no clear D. CDR3 length: 12 amino acids. The germline V gene has CDR1 PRHDT and CDR2 FYEKMQ (reference sequence). The V end lost 9 bases, the J end lost 5 bases, and 13 bases lay between the germline ends.